Below, 12 T cell receptor beta chains from the same sample are listed, as sequenced in a study of cytomegalovirus exposure and HLA in healthy donors. The PCR employed 60 Vbeta primers together with 13 Jbeta primers. Libraries were prepared by immunoSEQ multiplex PCR; TCRdb keeps only in-frame clonotypes and omits some of them. The data hold 35,000 to 50,000 clones, with 45% to 65% observed a single time. The sequenced material came from PBMCs. The receptor set was obtained from a human donor in good health.

V is TRBV15 and J is TRBJ1-1, with D possibly TRBD1 on 5 matching bases. Germline lookup yields CDR1 LNHNV and CDR2 YYDKDF (reference sequence). The V end was cut by 1 base, the J end by 1 base, with 13 bases between. The CDR3 loop spans 16 amino acids. The CDR3 loop reads CATSRALGHQNTEAFF. The CDR3 DNA reads TGTGCCACCAGCAGAGCGCTCGGACACCAGAACACTGAAGCTTTCTTT. The variable domain in full, completed from reference TRBV15 and TRBJ1-1, reads DAMVIQNPRYQVTQFGKPVTLSCSQTLNHNVMYWYQQKSSQAPKLLFHYYDKDFNNEADTPDNFQSRRPNTSFCFLDIRSPGLGDTAMYLCATSRALGHQNTEAFFGQGTRLTVV.

This clone was seen a handful of times. This rearrangement joins TRBV29-1 to TRBJ2-4; no reliable D call. In germline, CDR1 is SQVTM, CDR2 ANQGSEA. With 3 bases removed from V and 7 bases from J, the gap between germline ends came to 13 bases. CDR3 size: 13 residues. CDR3 loop: CSVDSRKKNIQYF. As DNA, the CDR3 is TGCAGCGTTGACTCCAGGAAGAAGAACATTCAGTACTTC.

This clone showed up just a few times. The rearrangement links TRBV7-8 to TRBJ1-1; D uncertain. V was cut by 5 bases and J by 3 bases, with 16 bases left in between. Germline values: CDR1 SGHVS, CDR2 FQNEAQ. The CDR3 runs to 15 residues. CDR3 nucleotide sequence: TGTGCCAGCAGCCCCAGGAGGACGATGGACACTGAAGCTTTCTTT. Translated, it gives CASSPRRTMDTEAFF.

The chain joins TRBV7-2 to TRBJ1-3, with 9 bases lining up with TRBD1. V lost 1 base to trimming and J lost 0 bases; unmatched junction nucleotides: 1. The V gene's germline CDR1 is SGHTA and CDR2 FQGNSA. CDR3 size: 16 residues. The CDR3 loop is CASSLDRGPSGNTIYF. The CDR3 nucleotides are TGTGCCAGCAGCTTAGACAGGGGGCCCTCTGGAAACACCATATATTTT. The complete variable domain, with remaining parts taken from reference TRBV7-2 and TRBJ1-3, reads GAGVSQSPSNKVTEKGKDVELRCDPISGHTALYWYRQSLGQGLEFLIYFQGNSAPDKSGLPSDRFSAERTGGSVSTLTIQRTQQEDSAVYLCASSLDRGPSGNTIYFGEGSWLTVV.

The chain combines TRBV6-6 with TRBJ1-1, with D possibly being TRBD1 (5 bases). Germline V gene lookup returns CDR1 MNHNY and CDR2 SVGAGI (reference sequence). Trimming took 2 bases from V and 2 from J, leaving 12 bases between them. This CDR3 spans 15 amino acids. CDR3 sequence: CASSYVSGINTEAFF. The CDR3 nucleotides read TGTGCCAGCAGTTACGTCTCAGGGATTAACACTGAAGCTTTCTTT.

In this sample, this clone turned up a few times. This CDR3 reads CASSPGQGAYEQYF. CDR3 nucleotides: TGCGCCAGCAGCCCGGGACAGGGGGCCTACGAGCAGTACTTC. The chain joins TRBV4-3 to TRBJ2-7, with 11 bases aligning to TRBD1. The CDR3 sequence is 14 residues long. Per germline, CDR1 LGHNA and CDR2 YSLEER. V dropped 4 bases and J dropped 2; count of bases not matched to a gene: 1.

The chain links TRBV7-2 to TRBJ2-3; TRBD1 matches 8 bases. With V trimmed by 5 bases and J by 4 bases, 8 bases remained unmatched. Germline V CDR1 and CDR2: SGHTA, FQGNSA. CDR3 length: 15 residues. The DNA of the CDR3 is TGTGCCAGCAGCCCTGGACAGGGATGGGCAGATACGCAGTATTTT. It is translated as CASSPGQGWADTQYF.

The chain uses TRBV7-9 and TRBJ2-3; D is perhaps TRBD2 (5 bases). Germline V gene lookup returns CDR1 SEHNR and CDR2 FQNEAQ (reference sequence). The CDR3 is 15 amino acids. V lost 1 base and J 0 bases, leaving 8 bases between the germline ends. Here the CDR3 reads CASSLGRSSTDTQYF. The CDR3 DNA is TGTGCCAGCAGCTTAGGGAGGTCAAGCACAGATACGCAGTATTTT.

V gene TRBV9 combines with J gene TRBJ2-7; TRBD1 matches 9 bases. This CDR3 has 15 amino acids. J lost 5 bases, V lost 0 bases, and 6 bases had no gene match. The germline CDR1 and CDR2 sequences are SGDLS and YYNGEE. The CDR3 sequence is CASSVDGQGIHEQYF. In DNA, the CDR3 is TGTGCCAGCAGCGTAGATGGACAGGGGATCCACGAGCAGTACTTC.

This rearrangement joins TRBV4-1 to TRBJ2-7; tentatively, D is TRBD2 (5 bases). V shed 0 bases and J shed 5 bases, with 8 bases lying between them. In germline, CDR1 is MGHRA, CDR2 YSYEKL. This CDR3 has 13 amino acids. The CDR3 DNA reads as TGCGCCAGCAGCCAAGATTCGCGGGACGAGCAGTACTTC. As protein: CASSQDSRDEQYF.

In this sample, this clone turned up a few times. The rearrangement links TRBV2 to TRBJ2-7; tentative D call: TRBD1 (6 bases). V lost 10 bases, J lost 6 bases, and 19 bases lay in between. In germline, CDR1 is SNHLY, CDR2 FYNNEI. This CDR3 is 13 amino acids long. The CDR3 DNA reads TGTGCCACCCAAGGCGTGGGGGCCGTCGAGCAGTACTTC. Amino acid sequence: CATQGVGAVEQYF.

This clone was counted only a few times. DNA for the CDR3: TGTGCCAGCAGCTTAGGGGGCGGACATGAAGCTTTCTTT. Protein: CASSLGGGHEAFF. V and J are TRBV7-2 and TRBJ1-1; D is perhaps TRBD1 (5 bases). The CDR3 runs to 13 residues. The V gene lost 1 base and the J gene lost 7 bases, with 10 bases spanning the gap. Germline V gene lookup returns CDR1 SGHTA and CDR2 FQGNSA.